This TCR beta chain was recorded in a study of human T cells and chemical hapten exposure. Study-level information: Patients additionally received therapeutic doses of diphenylcyclopropenone on the scalp once a week, and this continued throughout the approximately 25-week study.

This clonotype was found a few times. What it recognizes is unknown. TCRdb analysed the RACE reads with MiXCR anew, one entry per CDR3 protein. This sample has under 450,000 distinct CDR3 sequences, with approximately 4.4% found just once. This sample's time point: patch test 1, 2 weeks after DPC sensitization. Stated treatment: therapeutic diphenylcyclopropenone sensitization with weekly scalp DPC. The authors extracted total RNA from unfractionated whole blood. Study results and limitations: DPC sensitization produced no change in TCRs with frequency above 1 in 1000. PT1 expanded TCR counts and patch test score correlated positively.

V was cut by 10 bases and J by 1 base, with 16 bases left in between. This CDR3 has 14 residues. Germline CDR1 SNHLY, CDR2 FYNNEI. The sample consisted of whole blood, taken in connection with sensitization to the hapten diphenylcyclopropenone (DPC). J is TRBJ1-1 and V is TRBV2; perhaps TRBD1 as D (5 bases). This clonotype was sampled from a woman between 50 and 59 years old with alopecia areata. Some clones in this sample may be carry-over from other donors' samples. The CDR3 sequence is CATASGQGNTEAFF. In DNA, the CDR3 is TGTGCCACTGCCTCGGGGCAGGGGAACACTGAAGCTTTCTTT.